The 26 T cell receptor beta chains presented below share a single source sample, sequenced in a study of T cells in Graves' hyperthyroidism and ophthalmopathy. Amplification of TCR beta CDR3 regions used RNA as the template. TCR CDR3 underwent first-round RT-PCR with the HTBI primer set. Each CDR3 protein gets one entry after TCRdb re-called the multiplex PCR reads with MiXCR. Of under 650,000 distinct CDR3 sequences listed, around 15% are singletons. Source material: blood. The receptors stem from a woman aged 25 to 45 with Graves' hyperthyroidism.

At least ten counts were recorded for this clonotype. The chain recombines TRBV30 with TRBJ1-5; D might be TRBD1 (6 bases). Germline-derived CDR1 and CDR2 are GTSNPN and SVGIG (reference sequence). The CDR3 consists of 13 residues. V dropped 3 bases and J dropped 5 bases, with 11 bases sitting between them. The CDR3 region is CAWSGGADQPQHF. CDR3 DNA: TGTGCCTGGAGCGGGGGGGCGGATCAGCCCCAGCATTTT.

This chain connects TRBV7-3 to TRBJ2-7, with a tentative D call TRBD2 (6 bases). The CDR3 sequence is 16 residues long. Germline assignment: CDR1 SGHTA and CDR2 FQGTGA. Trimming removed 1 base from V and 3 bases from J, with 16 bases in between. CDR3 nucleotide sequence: TGTGCCAGCAGCTTAAAATCGGGAGCTCCCATCTACGAGCAGTACTTC. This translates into CASSLKSGAPIYEQYF.

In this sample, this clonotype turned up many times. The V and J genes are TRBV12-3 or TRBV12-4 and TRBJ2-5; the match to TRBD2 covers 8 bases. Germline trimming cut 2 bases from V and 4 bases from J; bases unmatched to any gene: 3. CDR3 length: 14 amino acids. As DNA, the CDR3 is TGTGCCAGCAGTTTACTAGCGGGTGGAGAGACCCAGTACTTC. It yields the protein CASSLLAGGETQYF.

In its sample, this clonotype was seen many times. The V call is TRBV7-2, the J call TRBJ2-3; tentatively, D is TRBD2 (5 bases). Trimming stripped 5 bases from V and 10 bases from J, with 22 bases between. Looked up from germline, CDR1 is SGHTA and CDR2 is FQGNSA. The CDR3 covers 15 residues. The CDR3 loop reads CASSQNRGPTEAQYF. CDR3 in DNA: TGTGCCAGCAGCCAAAATAGAGGACCCACGGAGGCGCAGTATTTT.

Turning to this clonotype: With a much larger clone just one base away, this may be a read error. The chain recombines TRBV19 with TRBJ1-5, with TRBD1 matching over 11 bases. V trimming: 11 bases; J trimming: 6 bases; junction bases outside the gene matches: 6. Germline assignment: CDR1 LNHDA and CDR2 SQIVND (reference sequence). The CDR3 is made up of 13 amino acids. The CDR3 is CAGGQGATQPQHF. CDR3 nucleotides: TGTGCCGGAGGACAGGGGGCCACTCAGCCCCAGCATTTT.

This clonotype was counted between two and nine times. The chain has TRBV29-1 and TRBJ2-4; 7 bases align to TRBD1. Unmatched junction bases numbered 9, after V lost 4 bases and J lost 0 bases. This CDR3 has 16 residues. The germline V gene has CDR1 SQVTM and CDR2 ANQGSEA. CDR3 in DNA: TGCAGCGTTGGACAGGGTTGGGATCTAGCCAAAAACATTCAGTACTTC. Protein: CSVGQGWDLAKNIQYF. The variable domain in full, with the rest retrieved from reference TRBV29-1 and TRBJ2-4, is SAVISQKPSRDICQRGTSLTIQCQVDSQVTMMFWYRQQPGQSLTLIATANQGSEATYESGFVIDKFPISRPNLTFSTLTVSNMSPEDSSIYLCSVGQGWDLAKNIQYFGAGTRLSVL.

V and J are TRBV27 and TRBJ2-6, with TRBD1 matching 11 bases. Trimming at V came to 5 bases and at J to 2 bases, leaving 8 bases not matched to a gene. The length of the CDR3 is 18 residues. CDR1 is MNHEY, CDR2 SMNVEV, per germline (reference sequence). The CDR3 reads CASSLGQGVWAGANVLTF. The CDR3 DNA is TGTGCCAGCAGTCTGGGACAGGGGGTTTGGGCTGGGGCCAACGTCCTGACTTTC.

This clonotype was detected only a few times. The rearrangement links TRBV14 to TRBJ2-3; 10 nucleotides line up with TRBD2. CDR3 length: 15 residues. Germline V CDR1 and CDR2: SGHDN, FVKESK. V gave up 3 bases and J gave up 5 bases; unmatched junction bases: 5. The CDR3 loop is CASSQSGRVGDTQYF. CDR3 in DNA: TGTGCCAGCAGCCAGAGCGGGAGGGTTGGAGATACGCAGTATTTT.

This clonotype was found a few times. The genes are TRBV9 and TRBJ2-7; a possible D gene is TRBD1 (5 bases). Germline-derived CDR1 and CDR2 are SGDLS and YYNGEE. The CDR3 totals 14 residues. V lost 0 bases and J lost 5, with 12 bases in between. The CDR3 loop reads CASSVEARVDEQYF. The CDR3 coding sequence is TGTGCCAGCAGCGTAGAAGCCAGGGTTGACGAGCAGTACTTC. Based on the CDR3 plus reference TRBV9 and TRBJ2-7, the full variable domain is DSGVTQTPKHLITATGQRVTLRCSPRSGDLSVYWYQQSLDQGLQFLIQYYNGEERAKGNILERFSAQQFPDLHSELNLSSLELGDSALYFCASSVEARVDEQYFGPGTRLTVT.

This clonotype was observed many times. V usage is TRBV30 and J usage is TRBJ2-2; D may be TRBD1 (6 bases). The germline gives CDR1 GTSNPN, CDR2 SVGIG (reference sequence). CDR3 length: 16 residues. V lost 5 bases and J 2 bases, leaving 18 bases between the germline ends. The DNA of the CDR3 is TGTGCCTGGTTTATACGGGACACGGCTAACACCGGGGAGCTGTTTTTT. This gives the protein CAWFIRDTANTGELFF.

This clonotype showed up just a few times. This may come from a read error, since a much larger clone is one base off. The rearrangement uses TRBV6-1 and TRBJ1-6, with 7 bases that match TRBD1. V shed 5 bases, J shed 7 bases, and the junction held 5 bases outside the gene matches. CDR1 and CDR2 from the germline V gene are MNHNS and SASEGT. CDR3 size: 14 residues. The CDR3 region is CASSRDSGNSPLHF. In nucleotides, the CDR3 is TGTGCCAGCAGTAGGGACAGTGGGAATTCACCCCTCCACTTT.

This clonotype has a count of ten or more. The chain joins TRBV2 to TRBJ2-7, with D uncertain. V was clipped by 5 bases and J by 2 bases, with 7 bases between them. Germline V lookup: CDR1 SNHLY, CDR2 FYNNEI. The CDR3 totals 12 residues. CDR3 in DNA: TGTGCCAGCAGTAGGTCCACCTACGAGCAGTACTTC. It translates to CASSRSTYEQYF.

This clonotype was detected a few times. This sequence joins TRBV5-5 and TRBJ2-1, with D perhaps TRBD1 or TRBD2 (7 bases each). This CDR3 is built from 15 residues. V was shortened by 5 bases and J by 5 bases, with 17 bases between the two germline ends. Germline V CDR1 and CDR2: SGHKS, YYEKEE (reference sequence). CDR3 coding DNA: TGTGCCAGCAGAGCGGGACAGTGGGTCCACAATGAGCAGTTCTTC. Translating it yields CASRAGQWVHNEQFF.

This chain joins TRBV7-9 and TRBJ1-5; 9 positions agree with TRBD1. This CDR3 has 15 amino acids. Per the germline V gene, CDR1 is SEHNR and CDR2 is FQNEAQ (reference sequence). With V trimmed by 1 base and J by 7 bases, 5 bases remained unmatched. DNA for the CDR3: TGTGCCAGCAGCTTAGACCCGGACAGGGGACAGCCCCAGCATTTT. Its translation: CASSLDPDRGQPQHF.

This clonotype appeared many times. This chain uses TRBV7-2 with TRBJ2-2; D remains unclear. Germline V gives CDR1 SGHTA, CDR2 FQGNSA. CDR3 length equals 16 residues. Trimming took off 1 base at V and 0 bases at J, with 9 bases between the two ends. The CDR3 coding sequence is TGTGCCAGCAGCTTAGTATCAAATCCGAACACCGGGGAGCTGTTTTTT. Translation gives CASSLVSNPNTGELFF.

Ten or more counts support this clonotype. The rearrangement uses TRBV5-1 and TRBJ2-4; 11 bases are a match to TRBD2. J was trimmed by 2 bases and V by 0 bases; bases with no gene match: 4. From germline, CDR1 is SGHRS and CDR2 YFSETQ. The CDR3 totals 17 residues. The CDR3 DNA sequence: TGCGCCAGCAGCTTGGGACTAGCGGGAATATCCAAAAACATTCAGTACTTC. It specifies CASSLGLAGISKNIQYF.

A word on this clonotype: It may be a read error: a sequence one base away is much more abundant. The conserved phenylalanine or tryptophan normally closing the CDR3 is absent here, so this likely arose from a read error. The CDR3 sequence is CASSEDPNQPQHL. As DNA, the CDR3 is TGTGCCAGCAGTGAAGATCCCAATCAGCCCCAGCATCTT. The V and J genes are TRBV6-1 and TRBJ1-5, with D hard to call. CDR1 and CDR2 from the germline V gene are MNHNS and SASEGT. This CDR3 spans 13 amino acids. V shed 1 base and J shed 3 bases, with 4 bases lying between them.

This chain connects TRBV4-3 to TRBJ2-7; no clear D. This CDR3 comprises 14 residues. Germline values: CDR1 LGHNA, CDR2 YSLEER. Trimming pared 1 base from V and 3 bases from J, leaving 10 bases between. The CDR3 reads CASSQVGVGYEQYF. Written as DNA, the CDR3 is TGCGCCAGCAGCCAAGTTGGAGTCGGCTACGAGCAGTACTTC.

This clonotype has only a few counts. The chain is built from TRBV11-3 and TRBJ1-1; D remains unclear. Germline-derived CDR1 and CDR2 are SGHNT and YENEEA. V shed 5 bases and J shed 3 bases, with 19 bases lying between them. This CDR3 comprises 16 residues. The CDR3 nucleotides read TGTGCCAGCAGCCAAACGGGGTTTTGGGCCGACACTGAAGCTTTCTTT. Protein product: CASSQTGFWADTEAFF.

In DNA form, the CDR3 reads TGTGCCACCAGTGCTCATGGGGGCTCCCAAGAGACCCAGTACTTC. Protein: CATSAHGGSQETQYF. The rearrangement links TRBV24-1 to TRBJ2-5; possibly TRBD1 for D (6 bases). V dropped 5 bases and J dropped 1 base, with 13 bases sitting between them. The CDR3 is 15 residues long. Germline V gene sequence: CDR1 KGHDR, CDR2 SFDVKD.

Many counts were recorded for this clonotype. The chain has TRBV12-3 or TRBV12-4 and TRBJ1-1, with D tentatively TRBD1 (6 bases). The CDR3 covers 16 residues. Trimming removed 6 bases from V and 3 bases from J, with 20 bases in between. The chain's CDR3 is CASRPKWGAGDTEAFF. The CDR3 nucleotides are TGTGCCAGCAGACCTAAGTGGGGGGCAGGGGACACTGAAGCTTTCTTT.

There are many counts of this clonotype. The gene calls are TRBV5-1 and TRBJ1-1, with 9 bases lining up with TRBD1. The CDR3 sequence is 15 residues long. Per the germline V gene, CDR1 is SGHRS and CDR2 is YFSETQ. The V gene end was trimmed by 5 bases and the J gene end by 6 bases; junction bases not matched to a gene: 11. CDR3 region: CASSYIQDRGAEAFF. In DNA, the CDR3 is TGCGCCAGCAGTTATATCCAGGACAGGGGCGCTGAAGCTTTCTTT.

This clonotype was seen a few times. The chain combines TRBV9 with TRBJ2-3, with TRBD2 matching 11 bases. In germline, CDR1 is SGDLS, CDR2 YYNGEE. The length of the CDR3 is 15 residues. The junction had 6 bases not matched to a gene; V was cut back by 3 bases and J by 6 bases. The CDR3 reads CASSATLAGVDTQYF. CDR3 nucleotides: TGTGCCAGCAGCGCCACACTAGCGGGAGTTGATACGCAGTATTTT.

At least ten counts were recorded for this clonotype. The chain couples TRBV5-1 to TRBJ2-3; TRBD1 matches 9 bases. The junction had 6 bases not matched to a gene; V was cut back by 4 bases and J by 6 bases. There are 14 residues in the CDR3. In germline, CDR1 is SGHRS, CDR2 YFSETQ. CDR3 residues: CASSRTGGFDTQYF. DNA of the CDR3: TGCGCCAGCAGCCGCACAGGGGGCTTCGATACGCAGTATTTT.

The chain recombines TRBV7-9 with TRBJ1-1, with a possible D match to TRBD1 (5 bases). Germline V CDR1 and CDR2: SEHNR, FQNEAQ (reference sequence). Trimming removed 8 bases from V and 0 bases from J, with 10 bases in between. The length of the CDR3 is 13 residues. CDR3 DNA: TGTGCCAGCGTGACAGACATGAACACTGAAGCTTTCTTT. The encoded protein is CASVTDMNTEAFF.

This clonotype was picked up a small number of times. The CDR3 nucleotides read TGTGCCAGCAGCTTAGGGACAGGGACGAATCAGCCCCAGCATTTT. Encoded protein: CASSLGTGTNQPQHF. J is TRBJ1-5 and V is TRBV7-9; 8 bases are shared with TRBD1. Trimming at V came to 1 base and at J to 4 bases, leaving 3 bases not matched to a gene. Germline CDR1 is SEHNR and CDR2 is FQNEAQ (reference sequence). CDR3 length: 15 residues.